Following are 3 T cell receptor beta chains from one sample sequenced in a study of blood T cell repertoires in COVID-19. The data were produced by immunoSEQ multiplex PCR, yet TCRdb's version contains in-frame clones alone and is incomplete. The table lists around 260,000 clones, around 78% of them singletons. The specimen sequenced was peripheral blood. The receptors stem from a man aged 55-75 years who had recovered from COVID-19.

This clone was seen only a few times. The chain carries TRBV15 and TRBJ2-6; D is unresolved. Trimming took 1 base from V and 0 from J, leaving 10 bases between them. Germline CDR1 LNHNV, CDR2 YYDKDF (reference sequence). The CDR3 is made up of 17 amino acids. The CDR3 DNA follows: TGTGCCACCAGCAGAGGCTGGTCGGTCTCTGGGGCCAACGTCCTGACTTTC. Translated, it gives CATSRGWSVSGANVLTF. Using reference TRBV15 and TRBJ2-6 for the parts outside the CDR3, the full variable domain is DAMVIQNPRYQVTQFGKPVTLSCSQTLNHNVMYWYQQKSSQAPKLLFHYYDKDFNNEADTPDNFQSRRPNTSFCFLDIRSPGLGDTAMYLCATSRGWSVSGANVLTFGAGSRLTVL.

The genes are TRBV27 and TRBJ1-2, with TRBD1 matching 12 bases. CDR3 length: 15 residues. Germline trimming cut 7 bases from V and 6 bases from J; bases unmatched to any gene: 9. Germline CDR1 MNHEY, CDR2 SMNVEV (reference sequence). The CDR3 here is CASTPGQGARDGYTF. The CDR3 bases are TGTGCCAGCACACCGGGACAGGGGGCAAGGGATGGCTACACCTTC.

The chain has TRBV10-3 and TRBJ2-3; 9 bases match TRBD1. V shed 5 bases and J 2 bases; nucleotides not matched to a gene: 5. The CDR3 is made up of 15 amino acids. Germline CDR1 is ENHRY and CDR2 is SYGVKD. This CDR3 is CAISPGTGPTDTQYF. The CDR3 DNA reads TGTGCCATCAGTCCCGGGACAGGGCCCACAGATACGCAGTATTTT.